The entry that follows covers one T cell receptor beta chain sequence. Its antigen is still unknown. The sample originates from a study of T cells after yellow fever vaccination. Broader study findings: Compared with primary, the secondary response was weaker and peaked at day 5, not 15.

Template switching with 5'RACE generated the TCR cDNA and added a universal primer site and UMIs. From the 5' RACE reads, TCRdb called clonotypes with MiXCR, one entry per CDR3 protein. The profile shows about 320,000 distinct CDR3 sequences, about 11% of them singletons. Deletions cut 0 bases from V and 3 bases from J, with 12 bases between. There are 16 residues in the CDR3. The germline CDR1 and CDR2 sequences are LNHNV and YYDKDF (reference sequence). The chain couples TRBV15 to TRBJ1-3; D may be TRBD1 (6 bases). This material consisted of CD4+ T cells sorted from PBMCs, taken 45 days after the yellow fever booster vaccination. This clonotype originated in a man aged 18-30 years who received the YFV17D yellow fever vaccine. This CDR3 is CATSRDGGQYGNTIYF. CDR3 DNA: TGTGCCACCAGCAGAGACGGGGGGCAATATGGAAACACCATATATTTT.